This TCR beta chain emerged from a study of blood T cell repertoires in COVID-19. Across the whole study: Sites in the United States, Italy and Spain provided acute and convalescent COVID-19 samples. PBMCs, B-cell-depleted T cells, or T cells provided the cDNA or gDNA that made up the material.

Original methodology: It was from reference gene primer amplification that nucleated cell counts were estimated. Sequenced by immunoSEQ multiplex PCR; TCRdb stores in-frame clones only, minus some. V and J calls and clone size are as listed in that table; D and trimming were resolved from the DNA. The top ten hold 15% to 20% of the sample, which has about 62,000 clones, around 89% seen once. The Seattle patients joined while their infection was active and were tracked longitudinally afterward. The sequence came from a woman aged 60-75 years with COVID-19, enrolled during active disease. Sequencing input: peripheral blood.

CDR3 in amino acids: CASSQAGINTGELFF. DNA of the CDR3: TGTGCCAGCAGCCAAGCGGGAATAAACACCGGGGAGCTGTTTTTT. The V and J genes are TRBV4-2 and TRBJ2-2, with D perhaps TRBD2 (5 bases). The CDR3 sequence is 15 residues long. V dropped 1 base and J dropped 2 bases, with 8 bases sitting between them. In germline, CDR1 is LGHNA, CDR2 YNFKEQ.